This is a list of T cell receptor beta chains from one sample in a study of vaccination and CD4 T cells after COVID-19. Antigens for these TCRs are unknown. TCRdb analysed the PCR reads with MiXCR anew, one entry per CDR3 protein. Of about 13,000 distinct CDR3 sequences in the sample, about four fifths are singletons; the top ten hold roughly 28%. The specimen sequenced was CD4+ T cells from blood, cultured in vitro. The receptors originated from a human donor who had recovered from COVID-19. Each CDR3 is given with its conserved first and last residue. Each record gives: V gene, clone size, J gene, D gene, CDR3 protein, CDR3 DNA. A D gene is named only where the DNA matches it firmly. Where a row states a size, it is once, few, many or the class of an expanded clone; other rows omit it.

V gene: TRBV6-1
clone size: NA
J gene: TRBJ1-2
D gene: TRBD1
CDR3 protein: CASSQAGTGNYGYTF
CDR3 DNA: TGTGCCAGCAGTCAGGCCGGGACAGGGAACTATGGCTACACCTTC

V gene: TRBV19
clone size: NA
J gene: TRBJ1-1
D gene: NA
CDR3 protein: CASRGRIMNTEAFF
CDR3 DNA: TGTGCCTCCCGGGGACGGATAATGAACACTGAAGCTTTCTTT

V gene: TRBV10-3
clone size: once
J gene: TRBJ1-2
D gene: NA
CDR3 protein: CAISEGRGGSGYGYTF
CDR3 DNA: TGTGCCATCAGTGAAGGCCGAGGTGGTTCCGGCTATGGCTACACCTTC

V gene: TRBV20-1
clone size: NA
J gene: TRBJ1-1
D gene: NA
CDR3 protein: CSATGFNTEAFF
CDR3 DNA: TGCAGTGCTACAGGGTTTAACACTGAAGCTTTCTTT

V gene: TRBV20-1
clone size: NA
J gene: TRBJ1-5
D gene: NA
CDR3 protein: CSAQEIYVQPQHF
CDR3 DNA: TGCAGTGCCCAAGAGATTTACGTTCAGCCCCAGCATTTT

V gene: TRBV6-5
clone size: NA
J gene: TRBJ1-5
D gene: NA
CDR3 protein: CASSYSNNQPQHF
CDR3 DNA: TGTGCCAGCAGTTACTCGAACAATCAGCCCCAGCATTTT

V gene: TRBV19
clone size: medium-sized
J gene: TRBJ2-2
D gene: TRBD2
CDR3 protein: CASSTSGINTGELFF
CDR3 DNA: TGTGCCAGTAGTACTAGCGGGATTAACACCGGGGAGCTGTTTTTT

V gene: TRBV6-5
clone size: NA
J gene: TRBJ1-2
D gene: NA
CDR3 protein: CASSYSPGNYGYTF
CDR3 DNA: TGTGCCAGCAGTTACTCGCCAGGGAACTATGGCTACACCTTC

V gene: TRBV2
clone size: NA
J gene: TRBJ1-5
D gene: NA
CDR3 protein: CASTLGGLNQPQHF
CDR3 DNA: TGTGCCAGCACTTTAGGGGGGTTAAATCAGCCCCAGCATTTT

V gene: TRBV7-2
clone size: NA
J gene: TRBJ2-5
D gene: NA
CDR3 protein: CASSLAFSRGETQYF
CDR3 DNA: TGTGCCAGCAGCTTAGCGTTCTCCCGGGGGGAGACCCAGTACTTC

V gene: TRBV21-1
clone size: NA
J gene: TRBJ2-3
D gene: NA
CDR3 protein: CASSRSRVELCADTQYF
CDR3 DNA: TGTGCCAGCAGCAGATCCAGGGTGGAGCTTTGCGCAGATACGCAGTATTTT

V gene: TRBV7-2
clone size: NA
J gene: TRBJ1-1
D gene: NA
CDR3 protein: CASSLGGGIEAFF
CDR3 DNA: TGTGCCAGCAGCTTAGGAGGGGGGATTGAAGCTTTCTTT

V gene: TRBV20-1
clone size: NA
J gene: TRBJ2-3
D gene: TRBD2
CDR3 protein: CSARDWGLAGKTDTQYF
CDR3 DNA: TGCAGTGCTAGAGATTGGGGACTAGCGGGGAAGACAGATACGCAGTATTTT

V gene: TRBV30
clone size: medium-sized
J gene: TRBJ2-3
D gene: TRBD2
CDR3 protein: CAWARGRFFDTQYF
CDR3 DNA: TGTGCCTGGGCCCGCGGGAGGTTCTTCGATACGCAGTATTTT

V gene: TRBV28
clone size: NA
J gene: TRBJ2-7
D gene: NA
CDR3 protein: CASSLPVSTQYEQYF
CDR3 DNA: TGTGCCAGCAGTTTGCCCGTCAGTACTCAATACGAGCAGTACTTC

V gene: TRBV27
clone size: once
J gene: TRBJ2-1
D gene: NA
CDR3 protein: CASSFEHTSSSYNEQFF
CDR3 DNA: TGTGCCAGCAGTTTCGAGCATACATCGAGCTCCTACAATGAGCAGTTCTTC

V gene: TRBV6-1
clone size: NA
J gene: TRBJ1-5
D gene: NA
CDR3 protein: CASSGSEEVGQPQHF
CDR3 DNA: TGTGCCAGCAGTGGCAGTGAGGAGGTAGGTCAGCCCCAGCATTTT